The rows below give T cell receptor beta chains drawn from one sample of a study of blood T cell repertoires in COVID-19. TCRdb keeps only in-frame clones here, not all; method: immunoSEQ multiplex PCR. Among approximately 300,000 clones listed, roughly 90% were seen once. What was sequenced was peripheral blood. These receptor sequences come from a woman younger than 45 with COVID-19, enrolled during active disease. Each CDR3 is given with its conserved first and last residue. D genes are given only for firm matches. Clone sizes are given selectively: once, few, many, or a class where the clone is expanded.

abundance | d_gene | j_gene | v_gene | CDR3aa | CDR3nt
. | . | TRBJ1-4 | TRBV12-3/TRBV12-4 | CASSFGGKLFF | TGTGCCAGCAGTTTTGGAGGAAAACTGTTTTTT
. | . | TRBJ1-3 | TRBV19 | CASSTGRAGNTIYF | TGTGCCAGTAGTACTGGGCGTGCTGGAAACACCATATATTTT
. | TRBD1 | TRBJ2-7 | TRBV15 | CATSKFATGGTYEQYF | TGTGCCACCAGCAAGTTCGCGACAGGGGGGACCTACGAGCAGTACTTC
once | . | TRBJ1-1 | TRBV11-1 | CASRSWNTEAFF | TGTGCCAGCAGGAGTTGGAACACTGAAGCTTTCTTT
. | TRBD1 | TRBJ1-5 | TRBV6-2/TRBV6-3 | CASSSTGWSNQPQHF | TGTGCCAGCAGTTCGACAGGGTGGAGCAATCAGCCCCAGCATTTT
. | . | TRBJ2-3 | TRBV6-2/TRBV6-3 | CASSYSLEGGTDTQYF | TGTGCCAGCAGTTACTCGTTGGAGGGGGGGACAGATACGCAGTATTTT
once | TRBD1 | TRBJ2-5 | TRBV10-3 | CAISSGTAYQETQYF | TGTGCCATCAGTTCCGGGACAGCCTACCAAGAGACCCAGTACTTC
. | . | TRBJ2-1 | TRBV28 | CASSLRGASYNEQFF | TGTGCCAGCAGTTTACGGGGGGCATCCTACAATGAGCAGTTCTTC
. | . | TRBJ1-3 | TRBV3-1/TRBV3-2 | CASSPGTLPGNTIYF | TGTGCCAGCAGCCCGGGGACACTTCCTGGAAACACCATATATTTT
. | . | TRBJ2-4 | TRBV28 | CASRLRAGAKNIQYF | TGTGCCAGCAGGCTCAGGGCTGGGGCCAAAAACATTCAGTACTTC
. | TRBD1 | TRBJ2-5 | TRBV11-3 | CASSARDRPETQYF | TGTGCCAGCAGCGCAAGGGACAGGCCAGAGACCCAGTACTTC
. | TRBD1 | TRBJ2-5 | TRBV7-6 | CASSLMTGQETQYF | TGTGCCAGCAGCTTAATGACAGGGCAAGAGACCCAGTACTTC
. | . | TRBJ1-2 | TRBV6-1 | CASSRQEHRYGYTF | TGTGCCAGCAGCCGACAGGAGCATCGCTATGGCTACACCTTC
. | TRBD1 | TRBJ2-7 | TRBV30 | CAWSRDSYEQYF | TGTGCCTGGAGTCGGGACAGTTACGAGCAGTACTTC
. | . | TRBJ1-1 | TRBV28 | CASRPPPGSSTEAFF | TGTGCCAGCAGACCGCCCCCCGGGTCATCCACTGAAGCTTTCTTT
. | . | TRBJ2-2 | TRBV7-3 | CASSLASATGELFF | TGTGCCAGCAGCTTGGCTAGCGCGACCGGGGAGCTGTTTTTT
. | . | TRBJ2-7 | TRBV2 | CASREDIAYEQYF | TGTGCCAGCAGAGAAGACATCGCCTACGAGCAGTACTTC
few | . | TRBJ2-7 | TRBV4-3 | CASSQDSRSGTAYEQYF | TGCGCCAGCAGCCAAGATTCCCGTAGCGGAACTGCCTACGAGCAGTACTTC
few | TRBD1 | TRBJ1-5 | TRBV5-5 | CASSPGQGYQPQHF | TGTGCCAGCAGCCCGGGACAGGGCTATCAGCCCCAGCATTTT
. | TRBD1 | TRBJ1-2 | TRBV30 | CAWQDRGRNYGYTF | TGTGCCTGGCAAGACAGGGGCCGCAACTATGGCTACACCTTC
. | . | TRBJ2-7 | TRBV5-1 | CASSFEGAYEQYF | TGCGCCAGCAGCTTTGAGGGGGCCTACGAGCAGTACTTC
. | . | TRBJ2-3 | TRBV7-3 | CASSSGGVEQYF | TGTGCCAGCAGCTCCGGGGGAGTAGAGCAGTATTTT
. | . | TRBJ2-5 | TRBV2 | CASSGGLRETQYF | TGTGCCAGCAGCGGGGGTTTGAGGGAGACCCAGTACTTC
. | . | TRBJ1-1 | TRBV6-1 | CASSDRGAFF | TGTGCCAGCAGTGATAGAGGAGCTTTCTTT
. | . | TRBJ2-2 | TRBV15 | CATSRDGQGGSRGTGELFF | TGTGCCACCAGCAGAGATGGACAGGGCGGGAGTCGGGGGACCGGGGAGCTGTTTTTT
few | . | TRBJ1-5 | TRBV10-3 | CAISAEGSNQPQHF | TGTGCCATCAGCGCGGAGGGAAGCAATCAGCCCCAGCATTTT
. | TRBD1 | TRBJ2-2 | TRBV7-9 | CASSSGTGLGNTGELFF | TGTGCCAGCAGCTCCGGGACAGGGCTGGGGAACACCGGGGAGCTGTTTTTT
. | . | TRBJ1-6 | TRBV4-3 | CASSPTRGRNSPLHF | TGCGCCAGCAGCCCCACGAGAGGGCGGAATTCACCCCTCCACTTT
. | . | TRBJ1-2 | TRBV5-1 | CASSLSVQGINGYTF | TGCGCCAGCAGCTTGTCGGTGCAGGGGATTAATGGCTACACCTTC
. | . | TRBJ1-6 | TRBV27 | CASSLGGVPGPLHF | TGTGCCAGCAGTTTAGGGGGGGTGCCCGGTCCCCTCCACTTT
. | TRBD1 | TRBJ1-6 | TRBV5-1 | CASSSTGGLESYNSPLHF | TGCGCCAGCAGCTCGACAGGGGGCCTTGAGTCCTATAATTCACCCCTCCACTTT
. | TRBD1 | TRBJ2-1 | TRBV28 | CASSKPGQAVNEQFF | TGTGCCAGCAGTAAACCGGGACAGGCTGTCAATGAGCAGTTCTTC
. | TRBD1 | TRBJ2-7 | TRBV5-1 | CASSLEDRDYEQYF | TGCGCCAGCAGCTTGGAGGACAGGGATTACGAGCAGTACTTC
. | TRBD2 | TRBJ2-7 | TRBV5-1 | CASSLEAGTSGYEQYF | TGCGCCAGCAGCTTGGAAGCGGGGACTAGCGGCTACGAGCAGTACTTC
. | . | TRBJ2-3 | TRBV6-2/TRBV6-3 | CASSYSSTPPDTQYF | TGTGCCAGCAGTTACTCGAGTACCCCCCCAGATACGCAGTATTTT
. | TRBD2 | TRBJ2-1 | TRBV7-9 | CASSQHGGYNEQFF | TGTGCCAGCAGCCAACACGGGGGGTACAATGAGCAGTTCTTC
. | TRBD1 | TRBJ1-2 | TRBV5-5 | CASRTGWDNYGYTF | TGTGCCAGCCGGACAGGGTGGGATAACTATGGCTACACCTTC
. | TRBD1 | TRBJ2-2 | TRBV18 | CASSPRGRYTGELFF | TGTGCCAGCTCACCCAGGGGGCGGTACACCGGGGAGCTGTTTTTT
. | TRBD2 | TRBJ2-1 | TRBV5-4 | CASSRPTSGWGNEQFF | TGTGCCAGCAGTCGCCCGACTAGCGGCTGGGGGAATGAGCAGTTCTTC
. | . | TRBJ1-2 | TRBV4-3 | CASSQDPNRDYGYTF | TGCGCCAGCAGCCAAGATCCGAACAGGGATTATGGCTACACCTTC
. | . | TRBJ2-3 | TRBV3-1/TRBV3-2 | CASSQGGDTQYF | TGTGCCAGCAGCCAAGGGGGCGATACGCAGTATTTT
. | TRBD2 | TRBJ2-1 | TRBV5-1 | CASSLDRHGLAGVRALRNEQFF | TGCGCCAGCAGCTTGGATAGGCACGGACTAGCGGGAGTAAGGGCCCTAAGGAATGAGCAGTTCTTC
. | . | TRBJ1-6 | TRBV7-8 | CASSLYSPLHF | TGTGCCAGCAGCCTCTATTCACCCCTCCACTTT
. | . | TRBJ2-7 | TRBV30 | CAWSPRQYF | TGTGCCTGGAGTCCCCGGCAGTACTTC
. | TRBD1 | TRBJ1-2 | TRBV19 | CASSPPDRDYGYTF | TGTGCCAGTAGCCCCCCGGACAGGGACTATGGCTACACCTTC
. | TRBD1 | TRBJ1-2 | TRBV6-1 | CASSEVVRDRGGYTF | TGTGCCAGCAGTGAAGTTGTTAGGGACAGGGGCGGCTACACCTTC
. | TRBD2 | TRBJ2-1 | TRBV9 | CASSPRAAGLSYNEQFF | TGTGCCAGCAGCCCGCGGGCAGCGGGACTCTCCTACAATGAGCAGTTCTTC
. | TRBD2 | TRBJ2-2 | TRBV5-4 | CASSGLARTGELFF | TGTGCCAGCAGCGGACTAGCGCGCACCGGGGAGCTGTTTTTT
. | TRBD2 | TRBJ2-1 | TRBV29-1 | CSVLTSGGYNEQFF | TGCAGCGTTCTGACTAGCGGGGGGTACAATGAGCAGTTCTTC
. | . | TRBJ1-1 | TRBV15 | CATSRAQGEAFF | TGTGCCACCAGCAGAGCCCAGGGTGAAGCTTTCTTT
. | TRBD1 | TRBJ1-1 | TRBV28 | CASSFARGQAFF | TGTGCCAGCAGTTTTGCTAGGGGGCAAGCTTTCTTT